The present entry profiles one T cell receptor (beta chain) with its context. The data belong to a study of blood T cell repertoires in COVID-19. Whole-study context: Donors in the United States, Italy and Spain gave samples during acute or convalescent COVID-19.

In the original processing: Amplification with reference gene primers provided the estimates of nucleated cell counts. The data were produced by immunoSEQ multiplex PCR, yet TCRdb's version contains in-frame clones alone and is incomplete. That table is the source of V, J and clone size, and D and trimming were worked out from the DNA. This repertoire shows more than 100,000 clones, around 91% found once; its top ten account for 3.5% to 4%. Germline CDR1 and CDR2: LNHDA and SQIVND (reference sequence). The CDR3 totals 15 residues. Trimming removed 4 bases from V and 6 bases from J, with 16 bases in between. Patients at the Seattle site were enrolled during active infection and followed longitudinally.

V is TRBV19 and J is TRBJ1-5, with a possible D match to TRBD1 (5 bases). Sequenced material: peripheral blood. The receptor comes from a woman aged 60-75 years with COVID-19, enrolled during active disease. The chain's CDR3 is CASSNGGGGLQPQHF. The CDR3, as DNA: TGTGCCAGTAGTAACGGTGGGGGGGGTCTTCAGCCCCAGCATTTT.